These 21 T cell receptor beta chains came from one sample sequenced in a study of blood T cells in healthy people across ages. Next came a second PCR, run for about 6 to 11 cycles, which used a sample-barcoded 5' primer along with a J-beta primer mix. TCRdb called the 5' RACE reads again in MiXCR, with one record for every CDR3 protein. The sample contains 780,000 or so distinct CDR3 sequences, 53% of which appear only once. The sequenced sample was blood. Receptors were obtained from a man at least 80 years old in good health.

The chain uses TRBV20-1 and TRBJ2-7; TRBD1 or TRBD2 may be the D gene (5 bases each). The germline V gene encodes CDR1 DFQATT and CDR2 SNEGSKA (reference sequence). The CDR3 totals 14 residues. V lost 3 bases to trimming and J lost 0 bases, with 12 bases between them. Here the CDR3 reads CSARGTVSSYEQYF. The CDR3 coding sequence is TGCAGTGCTAGGGGGACCGTGAGCTCCTACGAGCAGTACTTC.

This clonotype was seen just once. This chain connects TRBV5-6 to TRBJ2-1; D is unclear. This CDR3 has 15 amino acids. The germline CDR1 and CDR2 sequences are SGHDT and YYEEEE. V lost 1 base to trimming and J lost 5 bases, with 13 bases between them. The CDR3 DNA reads TGTGCCAGCAGCTTGAAGCAAGTTGGGGACAATGAGCAGTTCTTC. The encoded protein is CASSLKQVGDNEQFF. The full variable domain, rest sourced from reference TRBV5-6 and TRBJ2-1, is DAGVTQSPTHLIKTRGQQVTLRCSPKSGHDTVSWYQQALGQGPQFIFQYYEEEERQRGNFPDRFSGHQFPNYSSELNVNALLLGDSALYLCASSLKQVGDNEQFFGPGTRLTVL.

About this clonotype: The germline gene is not matched at one end of the junction; a read error may be the cause. This chain connects TRBV29-1 to TRBJ1-1; D might be TRBD1 (6 bases). This CDR3 is 11 amino acids long. Germline V lookup: CDR1 SQVTM, CDR2 ANQGSEA. The CDR3 is CSVYRAGEAFF. The DNA of the CDR3 is TGTAGCGTTTACAGGGCTGGTGAAGCTTTCTTT.

This chain links TRBV3-1 with TRBJ2-5; D may be TRBD2 (8 bases). The germline V and J ends were trimmed by 1 base and 11 bases, with 20 bases remaining between them. The germline V gene has CDR1 LGHDT and CDR2 YNNKEL (reference sequence). CDR3 length: 15 residues. The CDR3 DNA reads as TGTGCCAGCAGCCAAGGGGGACTAGGGGGCCGTGAGCAGTACTTC. Its translation: CASSQGGLGGREQYF.

The chain carries TRBV7-2 and TRBJ2-5, with 7 bases fitting TRBD1. CDR1 and CDR2 from the germline V gene are SGHTA and FQGNSA. This CDR3 is 14 amino acids long. V lost 5 bases, J lost 5 bases, and 8 bases stayed unmatched. CDR3 sequence (DNA): TGTGCCAGCAGCCCAGACAGGGTAGTGGAGACCCAGTACTTC. It yields the protein CASSPDRVVETQYF.

This chain joins TRBV10-3 and TRBJ1-4, with a possible D match to TRBD1 (6 bases). The CDR3 consists of 12 residues. Per germline, CDR1 ENHRY and CDR2 SYGVKD. This CDR3 is CAAGATNEKLFF. CDR3 nucleotide sequence: TGTGCAGCAGGGGCAACTAATGAAAAACTGTTTTTT.

The chain uses TRBV18 and TRBJ2-1; 9 bases map to TRBD2. The DNA end favors TRBJ2-7, so the J call may be wrong. Germline CDR1 reads KGHSH; CDR2 reads LQKENI. There are 14 residues in the CDR3. The chain's CDR3 is CASSKTSGRSEQYF. In DNA form, the CDR3 reads TGTGCCAGCTCCAAAACAAGCGGGAGGAGCGAGCAGTACTTC.

The rearrangement links TRBV20-1 to TRBJ1-2, with a possible D match to TRBD1 (5 bases). Germline V gives CDR1 DFQATT, CDR2 SNEGSKA (reference sequence). Trimming took 6 bases from V and 5 from J, leaving 10 bases between them. The CDR3 sequence is 11 residues long. In DNA, the CDR3 is TGCAGTGCCTTCGCAGGGTATGGCTACACCTTC. Translating it yields CSAFAGYGYTF.

This CDR3 is CASSLRQTGANVLTF. For the CDR3, the DNA is TGTGCCAGCAGCCTCCGACAGACTGGGGCCAACGTCCTGACTTTC. V gene TRBV7-9 combines with J gene TRBJ2-6, with D maybe TRBD1 (5 bases). The V end was cut by 5 bases, the J end by 2 bases, with 10 bases between. The length of the CDR3 is 15 residues. Germline CDR1 is SEHNR and CDR2 is FQNEAQ (reference sequence).

The chain is built from TRBV5-1 and TRBJ2-3; D is tentatively TRBD1 or TRBD2 (7 bases each). This CDR3 has 16 residues. V was trimmed by 7 bases and J by 0 bases, leaving 18 bases between them. The germline CDR1 and CDR2 sequences are SGHRS and YFSETQ. CDR3: CASQGYQGGSTDTQYF. CDR3 in DNA: TGCGCCAGCCAGGGCTACCAGGGGGGGAGCACAGATACGCAGTATTTT.

This clonotype was seen only once. The chain uses TRBV6-1 and TRBJ2-3, with 8 bases that match TRBD2. Trimming removed 1 base from V and 2 bases from J; junction bases left unmatched: 5. Germline-derived CDR1 and CDR2 are MNHNS and SASEGT. The CDR3 extends over 16 amino acids. The CDR3 sequence is CASSEVSGGYTDTQYF. CDR3 bases: TGTGCCAGCAGTGAAGTGTCGGGAGGGTACACAGATACGCAGTATTTT.

The sample holds a few counts of this clonotype. This chain joins TRBV9 and TRBJ2-3; no clear D. This CDR3 spans 16 amino acids. Trimming cost V 3 bases and J 14 bases, with 28 bases left between them. Germline V gene sequence: CDR1 SGDLS, CDR2 YYNGEE. The CDR3 region is CASSAEGNTEHRYAYF. CDR3 in DNA: TGTGCCAGCAGCGCCGAAGGGAACACTGAGCACAGATACGCGTATTTT.

This clonotype has a single count. The rearrangement joins TRBV4-1 to TRBJ2-1; tentatively, D is TRBD2 (6 bases). CDR3 length equals 18 residues. Trimming removed 2 bases from V and 4 bases from J, with 21 bases in between. Looked up from germline, CDR1 is MGHRA and CDR2 is YSYEKL. Here the CDR3 reads CASSQPSGQGGIYNEQFF. The DNA of the CDR3 is TGCGCCAGCAGCCAACCCAGCGGGCAGGGTGGGATATACAATGAGCAGTTCTTC.

This clonotype was seen a handful of times. V is TRBV25-1 and J is TRBJ2-2; D gene uncertain. The CDR3 is 12 residues long. Trimming cost V 8 bases and J 1 base, with 5 bases left between them. Germline-derived CDR1 and CDR2 are MGHDK and SYGVNS. CDR3 region: CASERNTGELFF. The DNA for the CDR3 is TGTGCCAGCGAGAGGAACACCGGGGAGCTGTTTTTT.

This clonotype was observed many times. The chain employs TRBV29-1 and TRBJ2-7; D is uncertain. Trimming stripped 4 bases from V and 3 bases from J, with 10 bases between. CDR1 SQVTM and CDR2 ANQGSEA come from the germline V gene. This CDR3 comprises 12 residues. CDR3 protein: CSVASRGYEQYF. CDR3 in DNA: TGCAGCGTTGCGTCCAGAGGCTACGAGCAGTACTTC.

The sample holds a few counts of this clonotype. The chain employs TRBV20-1 and TRBJ2-5; the match to TRBD2 covers 13 bases. Germline V CDR1 and CDR2: DFQATT, SNEGSKA (reference sequence). After removal of 4 bases from V and 1 base from J, the junction contained 3 bases not matched to a gene. This CDR3 is built from 15 residues. The CDR3 nucleotides read TGCAGTGCTACCGGACTAGCGGGAGTCCAAGAGACCCAGTACTTC. This sequence encodes CSATGLAGVQETQYF.

This clonotype came up once. The V gene is TRBV6-1, the J gene TRBJ2-5; D not certain. The end of the DNA fits TRBJ2-7 better, so the J call may be wrong. This CDR3 has 14 residues. The germline CDR1 and CDR2 sequences are MNHNS and SASEGT. For the CDR3, the DNA is TGTGCCAGCAGTGCCCCCGCTACGGTCTACGAGCAGTACTTC. This translates into CASSAPATVYEQYF.

The chain combines TRBV10-3 with TRBJ2-1; D not certain. With 0 bases removed from V and 2 bases from J, the gap between germline ends came to 14 bases. Looked up from germline, CDR1 is ENHRY and CDR2 is SYGVKD. The length of the CDR3 is 17 residues. The CDR3 DNA is TGTGCCATCAGTGAGTCGAACCCAACCGACCCCTACAATGAGCAGTTCTTC. This translates into CAISESNPTDPYNEQFF.

V usage is TRBV12-3 or TRBV12-4 and J usage is TRBJ2-7; 7 bases map to TRBD2. The J call may be in error: the DNA end matches TRBJ2-5 better. The CDR3 has 14 amino acids. CDR3 loop: CASSSSGAGETQYF. DNA of the CDR3: TGTGCCAGCAGTTCGAGCGGGGCGGGGGAGACCCAGTACTTC.

The chain has TRBV6-6 and TRBJ1-2; a possible D gene is TRBD1 (5 bases). Germline CDR1 is MNHNY and CDR2 is SVGAGI (reference sequence). This CDR3 has 14 amino acids. V shed 5 bases and J shed 0 bases, with 10 bases lying between them. The chain's CDR3 is CASSPGLANYGYTF. The CDR3, as DNA: TGTGCCAGCAGTCCAGGGTTAGCTAACTATGGCTACACCTTC.

The gene calls are TRBV10-3 and TRBJ2-1; the D is unclear. The germline CDR1 and CDR2 sequences are ENHRY and SYGVKD. The CDR3 is made up of 15 amino acids. V was clipped by 6 bases and J by 6 bases, with 18 bases between them. DNA for the CDR3: TGTGCCATCAGAGAAAGCGTAATATTTTCCAATGAGCAGTTCTTC. Its protein is CAIRESVIFSNEQFF.